This TCR beta chain was captured in a study of blood T cell repertoires in COVID-19. This table comes from immunoSEQ multiplex PCR, and its TCRdb copy is limited to in-frame clones, with some not included. The sample records roughly 160,000 clones, 88% being singletons. The length of the CDR3 is 13 residues. The germline gives CDR1 MNHNS, CDR2 SASEGT. V was clipped by 1 base and J by 5 bases, with 8 bases between them. The TCR was taken from a man aged 55 to 69 with acute or convalescent COVID-19. Sequenced material: peripheral blood. This sequence joins TRBV6-1 and TRBJ2-5; D is perhaps TRBD1 (6 bases). The CDR3 loop is CASSEDREETQYF. CDR3 coding DNA: TGTGCCAGCAGTGAAGACAGGGAGGAGACCCAGTACTTC.